The 8 T cell receptor beta chains below come from one sample, sequenced in a study of T-cell reconstitution after alpha-beta-depleted transplantation in children. Unique molecular identifiers tagged the TCRbeta library. TCRdb reprocessed the PCR reads via MiXCR and lists one record per CDR3 protein. The sample has some 240,000 distinct CDR3 sequences; more than 10% are singletons. The source was PBMCs from the stem cell graft donor, collected from the stem cell graft. The source of these receptors is a human donor who donated a stem cell graft to a child with acute lymphoblastic leukemia.

At least ten counts were recorded for this clonotype. The chain recombines TRBV14 with TRBJ2-1; TRBD2 matches at 7 bases. The CDR3 is 14 residues long. V lost 5 bases and J lost 9; bases outside the gene matches: 10. Germline CDR1 is SGHDN and CDR2 is FVKESK. The CDR3 DNA follows: TGTGCCAGCAGCATAAGTCGATCGGGGGGTGAGCAGTTCTTC. Its protein product is CASSISRSGGEQFF.

The sample holds a few counts of this clonotype. The rearrangement uses TRBV14 and TRBJ2-7; 9 bases line up with TRBD2. The ends lost 3 bases at V and 0 bases at J; junction bases unmatched: 12. The V gene's germline CDR1 is SGHDN and CDR2 FVKESK. There are 18 residues in the CDR3. The CDR3 DNA sequence: TGTGCCAGCAGCCAGGACTACATGGAGCGGGAGGACTCCTACGAGCAGTACTTC. Its translation is CASSQDYMEREDSYEQYF.

This clonotype was detected ten times or more. The V gene is TRBV12-3 or TRBV12-4, the J gene TRBJ1-5; 12 nucleotides align to TRBD1. The CDR3 is made up of 15 amino acids. The junction had 5 bases not matched to a gene; V was cut back by 5 bases and J by 6 bases. CDR3 DNA sequence: TGTGCCAGCAGTCTGGGACAGGGGGCGTTTCAGCCCCAGCATTTT. It translates to CASSLGQGAFQPQHF.

This clonotype was recorded a few times. The V gene is TRBV5-1, the J gene TRBJ2-7; D might be TRBD2 (6 bases). The CDR3 is made up of 14 amino acids. V lost 0 bases and J 3 bases, leaving 10 bases between the germline ends. CDR1 is SGHRS, CDR2 YFSETQ, per germline. The CDR3 DNA is TGCGCCAGCAGCTTGGGGGGGGATTTCTACGAGCAGTACTTC. Translated: CASSLGGDFYEQYF. The full variable domain, rest sourced from reference TRBV5-1 and TRBJ2-7, is KAGVTQTPRYLIKTRGQQVTLSCSPISGHRSVSWYQQTPGQGLQFLFEYFSETQRNKGNFPGRFSGRQFSNSRSEMNVSTLELGDSALYLCASSLGGDFYEQYFGPGTRLTVT.

This clonotype was observed many times. The gene calls are TRBV7-9 and TRBJ2-2; 7 positions agree with TRBD2. Looked up from germline, CDR1 is SEHNR and CDR2 is FQNEAQ (reference sequence). J gave up 0 bases and V 4 bases, and 8 bases lay outside the gene matches. The CDR3 is made up of 17 amino acids. This CDR3 is CASSSKLAAANTGELFF. CDR3 sequence (DNA): TGTGCCAGCAGCTCTAAGCTAGCGGCTGCGAACACCGGGGAGCTGTTTTTT. The full variable domain, in which reference TRBV7-9 and TRBJ2-2 provide the parts outside the CDR3, is DTGVSQNPRHKITKRGQNVTFRCDPISEHNRLYWYRQTLGQGPEFLTYFQNEAQLEKSRLLSDRFSAERPKGSFSTLEIQRTEQGDSAMYLCASSSKLAAANTGELFFGEGSRLTVL.

In this sample, this clonotype turned up many times. The chain links TRBV29-1 to TRBJ2-7; D possibly corresponds to TRBD2 (5 bases). CDR3 size: 12 residues. V was clipped by 2 bases and J by 6 bases, with 11 bases between them. Germline V gene lookup returns CDR1 SQVTM and CDR2 ANQGSEA. DNA of the CDR3: TGCAGCGTTGAATATAGAGGGTTCGAGCAGTACTTC. Translated, it gives CSVEYRGFEQYF.

This clonotype was picked up many times. This chain connects TRBV29-1 to TRBJ2-7; D remains unclear. Germline V gives CDR1 SQVTM, CDR2 ANQGSEA. There are 12 residues in the CDR3. Trimming pared 3 bases from V and 3 bases from J, leaving 9 bases between. The CDR3 sequence: CSVDGPNYEQYF. The CDR3, as DNA: TGCAGCGTTGATGGACCAAACTACGAGCAGTACTTC.

This clonotype was seen many times. This sequence joins TRBV20-1 and TRBJ1-6; maybe TRBD1 (5 bases). This CDR3 spans 15 amino acids. CDR1 and CDR2 from the germline V gene are DFQATT and SNEGSKA (reference sequence). V was clipped by 2 bases and J by 8 bases, with 16 bases between them. Written as DNA, the CDR3 is TGCAGTGCTAGAATGAAGGCCAGGGAGGATTCACCCCTCCACTTT. It translates to CSARMKAREDSPLHF.